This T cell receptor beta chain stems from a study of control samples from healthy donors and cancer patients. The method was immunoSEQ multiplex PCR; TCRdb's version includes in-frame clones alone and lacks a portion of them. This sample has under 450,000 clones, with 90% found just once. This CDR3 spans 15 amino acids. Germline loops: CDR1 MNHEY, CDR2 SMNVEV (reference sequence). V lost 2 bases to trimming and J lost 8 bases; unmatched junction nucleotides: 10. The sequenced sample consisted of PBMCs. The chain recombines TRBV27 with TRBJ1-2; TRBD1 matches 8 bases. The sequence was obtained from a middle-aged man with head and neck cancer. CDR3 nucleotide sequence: TGTGCCAGCAGTTTAAATGTGGGCAGGGGGCAGGGCTACACCTTC. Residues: CASSLNVGRGQGYTF.